These 29 T cell receptor beta chains were sequenced from one sample in a study of OX40 agonist ivuxolimab in advanced cancers. Sequencing used immunoSEQ multiplex PCR; TCRdb keeps in-frame clones, though not all of them. In the table there are about 62,000 clones, 85% of which are singletons. This material consisted of CD4+ or CD8+ T cells sorted from blood, taken in a trial of the OX40 agonist ivuxolimab. Every receptor here comes from an adult with an advanced solid tumor such as melanoma, head and neck, liver or kidney cancer.

In its sample, this clone ranks as medium-sized (0.01 to 0.1%). The rearrangement links TRBV7-9 to TRBJ2-7; 10 bases fit TRBD2. V trimming: 5 bases; J trimming: 2 bases; junction bases outside the gene matches: 12. Germline V gene lookup returns CDR1 SEHNR and CDR2 FQNEAQ (reference sequence). The CDR3 totals 17 residues. The CDR3 loop reads CASSPKASGSGPYEQYF. In nucleotides, the CDR3 is TGTGCCAGCAGCCCAAAAGCTAGCGGGAGTGGCCCCTACGAGCAGTACTTC.

The CDR3 DNA sequence: TGTGCCAGCCTCAGGGTATTTAATGAAAAACTGTTTTTT. Encoded protein: CASLRVFNEKLFF. V and J are TRBV6-1 and TRBJ1-4; perhaps TRBD1 as D (5 bases). Germline CDR1 reads MNHNS; CDR2 reads SASEGT. This CDR3 contains 13 residues. V lost 8 bases to trimming and J lost 4 bases, with 11 bases between them.

The V gene is TRBV4-2, the J gene TRBJ2-1, with 13 bases fitting TRBD2. The CDR3 length is 17 residues. Germline CDR1 and CDR2: LGHNA and YNFKEQ. The J segment lost 8 bases and the V segment lost 2 bases, leaving 9 bases of the junction unmatched. The CDR3 region has the DNA TGTGCCAGCAGCCAAATACTAGCGGGGGGGACAAGGGATGAGCAGTTCTTC. The encoded protein is CASSQILAGGTRDEQFF.

This chain connects TRBV6-5 to TRBJ2-1; D ambiguous. Trimming stripped 10 bases from V and 5 bases from J, with 15 bases between. Germline V CDR1 and CDR2: MNHEY, SVGAGI. The CDR3 has 13 amino acids. The CDR3 DNA is TGTGCCACCTCCGGGTCCAACGACAATGAGCAGTTCTTC. Residues: CATSGSNDNEQFF.

The chain combines TRBV19 with TRBJ2-2; weak D call: TRBD2 (5 bases). Per germline, CDR1 LNHDA and CDR2 SQIVND (reference sequence). Between the trimmed V and J ends, which lost 6 bases and 1 base, there was a span of 15 bases. This CDR3 is 16 amino acids long. The CDR3 loop is CASSGVLGQNTGELFF. CDR3 sequence (DNA): TGTGCCAGTAGCGGGGTTTTGGGTCAGAACACCGGGGAGCTGTTTTTT.

The V gene is TRBV5-1, the J gene TRBJ2-1, with D maybe TRBD2 (6 bases). Germline V gene data show CDR1 as SGHRS and CDR2 as YFSETQ. Between the trimmed V and J ends, which lost 4 bases and 0 bases, there was a span of 14 bases. The length of the CDR3 is 16 residues. The CDR3 is CASSIRAGSSYNEQFF. The CDR3 nucleotides read TGCGCCAGCAGCATCCGGGCGGGAAGCTCCTACAATGAGCAGTTCTTC.

The chain carries TRBV14 and TRBJ2-5, with D possibly TRBD2 on 5 matching bases. Trimming removed 4 bases at V and 2 bases at J, with 17 bases between. This CDR3 spans 16 amino acids. The germline CDR1 and CDR2 sequences are SGHDN and FVKESK. DNA for the CDR3: TGTGCCAGCAGCCCCCTGCGACTTGGCGGGCAAGAGACCCAGTACTTC. It is translated as CASSPLRLGGQETQYF.

The rearrangement joins TRBV7-3 to TRBJ2-1, with 12 bases matching TRBD2. The CDR3 sequence is 15 residues long. The V and J ends lost 3 bases and 6 bases, in that order; junction bases with no gene match: 3. Germline lookup yields CDR1 SGHTA and CDR2 FQGTGA. Here the CDR3 DNA reads TGTGCCAGCAGCTTGACTAGCGGGAGTTCCAATGAGCAGTTCTTC. This translates into CASSLTSGSSNEQFF.

This clone was counted once. This sequence joins TRBV7-6 and TRBJ2-1, with 12 positions matching TRBD2. CDR3 length: 15 amino acids. V lost 8 bases and J lost 6; bases outside the gene matches: 8. CDR1 and CDR2 from the germline V gene are SGHVS and FNYEAQ. CDR3 nucleotide sequence: TGTGCCAGCGGCATCGGGACTAGCGGGCTCAATGAGCAGTTCTTC. Translation gives CASGIGTSGLNEQFF.

The chain has TRBV9 and TRBJ1-1; D unclear. This CDR3 is 13 amino acids long. Germline CDR1 reads SGDLS; CDR2 reads YYNGEE. Trimming pared 0 bases from V and 3 bases from J, leaving 6 bases between. The CDR3: CASSVAPHTEAFF. The CDR3 coding sequence is TGTGCCAGCAGCGTAGCTCCGCACACTGAAGCTTTCTTT.

The chain carries TRBV2 and TRBJ2-1, with unresolved D. The CDR3 loop spans 15 amino acids. Trimming stripped 1 base from V and 2 bases from J, with 9 bases between. Germline CDR1 is SNHLY and CDR2 is FYNNEI. The CDR3 nucleotides are TGTGCCAGCAGTGAAGGAGCCACCGCCTACAATGAGCAGTTCTTC. It translates to CASSEGATAYNEQFF.

V usage is TRBV21-1 and J usage is TRBJ2-7; TRBD1 was called by the table and not checked on the DNA. TRBV21-1 is a pseudogene. The CDR3 spans 17 residues. In DNA, the CDR3 is TGTGCCAGCAGCGTCTGTGGTCGGGACAGGGGGCTGGGGGAGCAGTACTTC. It encodes CASSVCGRDRGLGEQYF.

Points on this clone: Compared with germline, one end of the junction differs, possibly owing to a read error. J is TRBJ1-6 and V is TRBV2, with D perhaps matching TRBD1 (5 bases). The CDR3 loop spans 14 amino acids. Germline assignment: CDR1 SNHLY and CDR2 FYNNEI. The CDR3 region has the DNA TGCGCCAGCAATTCGTGGCGGGGGAATTCACCCCTCCACTTT. Amino acid sequence: CASNSWRGNSPLHF.

The chain employs TRBV19 and TRBJ1-2; D not resolved. V lost 6 bases, J lost 3 bases, and 8 bases lay in between. This CDR3 has 12 amino acids. Germline V CDR1 and CDR2: LNHDA, SQIVND (reference sequence). The CDR3 DNA is TGTGCCAGTAGAACGAAAGACTATGGCTACACCTTC. Protein product: CASRTKDYGYTF.

The chain is built from TRBV7-3 and TRBJ2-2; D is possibly TRBD2 (5 bases). The CDR3 is made up of 14 amino acids. Germline CDR1 SGHTA, CDR2 FQGTGA. V dropped 5 bases and J dropped 1 base, with 8 bases sitting between them. The CDR3 DNA follows: TGTGCCAGCAGCAGGGAGCTGAACACCGGGGAGCTGTTTTTT. Protein: CASSRELNTGELFF.

This clone is termed medium-sized. V is TRBV6-1 and J is TRBJ2-7; no reliable D call. The CDR3 runs to 11 residues. V lost 7 bases, J lost 0 bases, and 4 bases lay in between. CDR1 and CDR2 from the germline V gene are MNHNS and SASEGT. CDR3 DNA: TGTGCCAGCATTACCTCCTACGAGCAGTACTTC. It specifies CASITSYEQYF.

This chain uses TRBV11-2 with TRBJ2-7; 11 nucleotides match TRBD1. The CDR3 has 16 residues. V lost 5 bases and J lost 5; bases outside the gene matches: 11. Germline loops: CDR1 SGHAT, CDR2 FQNNGV. The CDR3 sequence: CASSLAGDRGVNEQYF. CDR3 nucleotides: TGTGCCAGCAGCCTGGCTGGGGACAGGGGGGTGAACGAGCAGTACTTC.

The rearrangement links TRBV7-6 to TRBJ1-6; TRBD1 matches at 9 bases. CDR1 and CDR2 from the germline V gene are SGHVS and FNYEAQ. Trimming removed 3 bases from V and 7 bases from J; junction bases left unmatched: 4. This CDR3 is 15 amino acids long. The DNA for the CDR3 is TGTGCCAGCAGCTTCGGGGGACAGGGCAATTCACCCCTCCACTTT. Protein: CASSFGGQGNSPLHF.

The genes are TRBV10-1 and TRBJ2-7, with a possible D match to TRBD2 (5 bases). The CDR3 length is 13 residues. The ends were cut back, 6 bases at V and 0 bases at J, with 9 bases in the middle. Looked up from germline, CDR1 is WNHNN and CDR2 is SYGVQD (reference sequence). Here the CDR3 reads CASSSGSSYEQYF. CDR3 nucleotides: TGCGCCAGCAGCTCGGGGAGCTCCTACGAGCAGTACTTC.

V usage is TRBV19 and J usage is TRBJ2-1, with 16 bases matching TRBD2. V was clipped by 6 bases and J by 8 bases; unmatched bases: 4. The CDR3 runs 15 residues. Germline values: CDR1 LNHDA, CDR2 SQIVND (reference sequence). The CDR3 DNA reads as TGTGCCAGTAGCCCGGGACTAGCGGGGGGGTATGAGCAGTTCTTC. Protein product: CASSPGLAGGYEQFF. Filled out from reference TRBV19 and TRBJ2-1, the complete variable domain reads DGGITQSPKYLFRKEGQNVTLSCEQNLNHDAMYWYRQDPGQGLRLIYYSQIVNDFQKGDIAEGYSVSREKKESFPLTVTSAQKNPTAFYLCASSPGLAGGYEQFFGPGTRLTVL.

This sequence joins TRBV12-5 and TRBJ1-1; D possibly corresponds to TRBD1 (6 bases). The CDR3 contains 15 residues. Germline-derived CDR1 and CDR2 are LGHNT and FRNRAP. The ends were cut back, 3 bases at V and 1 base at J, with 12 bases in the middle. The CDR3 here is CASGLQGSPNTEAFF. The CDR3 region has the DNA TGTGCTAGTGGTTTACAGGGATCCCCGAACACTGAAGCTTTCTTT.

This clone was counted only a few times. The V gene is TRBV18, the J gene TRBJ2-2; D gene uncertain. Between the trimmed V and J ends, which lost 0 bases and 6 bases, there was a span of 8 bases. CDR3 length equals 14 residues. Germline V lookup: CDR1 KGHSH, CDR2 LQKENI. The chain's CDR3 is CASSPPVRSGELFF. The CDR3 bases are TGTGCCAGCTCACCACCGGTACGGTCCGGGGAGCTGTTTTTT.

The chain joins TRBV2 to TRBJ1-3; D gene uncertain. CDR1 is SNHLY and CDR2 is FYNNEI in the germline V gene. Trimming took off 4 bases at V and 4 bases at J, with 14 bases between the two ends. This CDR3 contains 15 residues. CDR3 nucleotides: TGTGCCAGCAGTGTACGGGCGGCTAGGGGAAACACCATATATTTT. Encoded protein: CASSVRAARGNTIYF.

This clone was seen a single time. The chain links TRBV18 to TRBJ1-1; 10 bases match TRBD1. The V and J ends lost 3 bases and 5 bases, in that order; junction bases with no gene match: 3. The CDR3 totals 14 residues. Germline-derived CDR1 and CDR2 are KGHSH and LQKENI. The CDR3 nucleotides are TGTGCCAGCTCACCGGGACAGGGGAATACTGAAGCTTTCTTT. Translation: CASSPGQGNTEAFF.

The CDR3: CASRQNIRTEQFF. In nucleotides, the CDR3 is TGTGCCAGCAGACAAAATATTAGGACAGAGCAGTTCTTC. The chain uses TRBV2 and TRBJ2-1; weak D call: TRBD1 (5 bases). There are 13 residues in the CDR3. V lost 6 bases, J lost 10 bases, and 16 bases lay in between. Germline-derived CDR1 and CDR2 are SNHLY and FYNNEI. Full variable domain (outside the CDR3, taken from reference TRBV2 and TRBJ2-1): EPEVTQTPSHQVTQMGQEVILRCVPISNHLYFYWYRQILGQKVEFLVSFYNNEISEKSEIFDDQFSVERPDGSNFTLKIRSTKLEDSAMYFCASRQNIRTEQFFGPGTRLTVL.

This rearrangement joins TRBV7-9 to TRBJ1-1; 7 positions match TRBD1. Germline CDR1 SEHNR, CDR2 FQNEAQ (reference sequence). Unmatched junction bases numbered 14, after V lost 4 bases and J lost 0 bases. This CDR3 comprises 18 residues. DNA for the CDR3: TGTGCCAGCAGCTCCGAGGGGGCGGGAGGAAACATGAACACTGAAGCTTTCTTT. Its protein is CASSSEGAGGNMNTEAFF.

The chain is built from TRBV28 and TRBJ2-1; 10 bases are shared with TRBD2. With V trimmed by 4 bases and J by 4 bases, 7 bases remained unmatched. Germline V CDR1 and CDR2: MDHEN, SYDVKM. This CDR3 region has 16 residues. The CDR3 nucleotides read TGTGCCAGCAGTTCCAGTTTAGCGGGGGGTTACAATGAGCAGTTCTTC. Translated, it gives CASSSSLAGGYNEQFF.

This chain links TRBV7-4 with TRBJ1-5; TRBD1 matches 7 bases. The CDR3 loop spans 15 amino acids. From germline, CDR1 is SGHVT and CDR2 SQSDAQ. After removal of 5 bases from V and 6 bases from J, the junction contained 10 bases not matched to a gene. CDR3 DNA: TGTGCCAGCAGCATCCTACAGGGGATTAGTCAGCCCCAGCATTTT. Amino acid sequence: CASSILQGISQPQHF.

The gene calls are TRBV7-9 and TRBJ2-1; D call uncertain. The V and J ends lost 5 bases and 3 bases respectively, with 14 bases between them. Looked up from germline, CDR1 is SEHNR and CDR2 is FQNEAQ (reference sequence). The CDR3 length is 15 residues. The CDR3 bases are TGTGCCAGCAGCCCCCCAGAGTGGTTCTACAATGAGCAGTTCTTC. This codes for CASSPPEWFYNEQFF.